A selection of T cell receptor beta chains follows, all from one sample in a study of type 1 and type 2 diabetes patients. MiXCR, applied by TCRdb to the multiplex PCR reads, yields one record per CDR3 protein. In the table there are a few hundred thousand distinct CDR3 sequences, around 47% of which are singletons. The sample was peripheral blood mononuclear cells (PBMCs). The receptors derive from a man aged 18 to 30 with type 2 diabetes. Both conserved end residues are part of each CDR3. Each record gives: clone size, V gene, J gene, D gene, CDR3 protein, CDR3 DNA. The D gene is left open where the match is weak. Only part of the rows carry a size: once, few, many, or a class if the clone is expanded.

>.|TRBV13|TRBJ2-7|TRBD1
CASSPGGRGYEQYF
TGTGCCAGCAGCCCAGGGGGCCGGGGCTACGAGCAGTACTTC
>.|TRBV2|TRBJ2-1|.
CASSLGSGSYNEQFF
TGTGCCAGCAGCTTAGGGAGCGGATCCTACAATGAGCAGTTCTTC
>.|TRBV28|TRBJ1-3|.
CASRPGQFLSGNTIYF
TGTGCCAGCAGGCCCGGACAGTTCCTCTCTGGAAACACCATATATTTT
>few|TRBV30|TRBJ1-1|.
CAWSVLGSEAFF
TGTGCCTGGAGTGTTTTGGGCTCTGAAGCTTTCTTT
>few|TRBV5-1|TRBJ2-7|TRBD1
CASSAGQGQYGEQYF
TGTGCCAGCAGCGCCGGACAGGGGCAGTACGGCGAGCAGTACTTC
>.|TRBV19|TRBJ2-5|TRBD2
CASRPKSGLAFGTQYF
TGTGCCAGTAGACCCAAATCGGGACTAGCGTTTGGGACCCAGTACTTC
>.|TRBV15|TRBJ2-4|.
CATSSLREAKNIQYF
TGTGCCACCAGCAGTCTTCGGGAGGCCAAAAACATTCAGTACTTC
>.|TRBV25-1|TRBJ2-1|TRBD1
CASRGWTGAFYNEQFF
TGTGCCAGCAGGGGGTGGACAGGGGCGTTCTACAATGAGCAGTTCTTC
>few|TRBV19|TRBJ1-1|.
CASRQTTYEAFF
TGTGCCAGTAGACAGACCACCTATGAAGCTTTCTTT
>.|TRBV9|TRBJ2-2|.
CASSVGGAAGELFF
TGTGCCAGCAGCGTAGGGGGCGCCGCCGGGGAGCTGTTTTTT
>few|TRBV10-2|TRBJ2-2|TRBD2
CATLPTSGTGELFF
TGCGCCACCCTCCCGACTAGCGGGACCGGGGAGCTGTTTTTT
>.|TRBV6-5|TRBJ1-2|TRBD1
CASTPGGSSYGYTF
TGTGCCAGCACCCCAGGGGGCAGTAGTTATGGCTACACCTTC
>.|TRBV7-2|TRBJ1-1|.
CASSLGGADTEAFF
TGTGCCAGCAGCTTGGGGGGGGCGGACACTGAAGCTTTCTTT